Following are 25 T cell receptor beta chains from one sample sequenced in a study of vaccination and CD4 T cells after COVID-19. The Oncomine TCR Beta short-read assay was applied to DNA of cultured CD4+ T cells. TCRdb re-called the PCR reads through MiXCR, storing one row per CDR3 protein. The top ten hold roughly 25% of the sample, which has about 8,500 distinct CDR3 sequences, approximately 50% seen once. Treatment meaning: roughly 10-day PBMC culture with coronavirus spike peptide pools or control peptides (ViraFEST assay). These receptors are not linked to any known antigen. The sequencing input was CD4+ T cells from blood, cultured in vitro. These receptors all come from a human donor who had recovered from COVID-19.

This CDR3 is CSARDQWGDYGYTF. CDR3 DNA: TGCAGTGCTAGAGATCAGTGGGGGGACTATGGCTACACCTTC. The chain links TRBV20-1 to TRBJ1-2; D possibly corresponds to TRBD1 (5 bases). Trimming took 0 bases from V and 3 from J, leaving 11 bases between them. The CDR3 is 14 amino acids. CDR1 and CDR2 (germline): DFQATT, SNEGSKA (reference sequence).

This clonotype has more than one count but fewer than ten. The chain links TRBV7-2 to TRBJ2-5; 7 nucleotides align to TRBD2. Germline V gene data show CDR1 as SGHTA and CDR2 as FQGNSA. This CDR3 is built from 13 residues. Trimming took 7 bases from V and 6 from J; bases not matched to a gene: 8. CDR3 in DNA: TGTGCCAGCACCCTGACTAGCTTACAGACCCAGTACTTC. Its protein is CASTLTSLQTQYF. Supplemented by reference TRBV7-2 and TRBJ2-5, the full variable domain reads GAGVSQSPSNKVTEKGKDVELRCDPISGHTALYWYRQSLGQGLEFLIYFQGNSAPDKSGLPSDRFSAERTGGSVSTLTIQRTQQEDSAVYLCASTLTSLQTQYFGPGTRLLVL.

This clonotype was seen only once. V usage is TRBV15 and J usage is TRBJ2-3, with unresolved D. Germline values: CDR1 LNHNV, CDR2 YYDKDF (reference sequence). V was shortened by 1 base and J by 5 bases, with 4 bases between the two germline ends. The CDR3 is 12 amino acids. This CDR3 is CATSRAGDTQYF. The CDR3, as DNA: TGTGCCACCAGCAGAGCGGGAGATACGCAGTATTTT.

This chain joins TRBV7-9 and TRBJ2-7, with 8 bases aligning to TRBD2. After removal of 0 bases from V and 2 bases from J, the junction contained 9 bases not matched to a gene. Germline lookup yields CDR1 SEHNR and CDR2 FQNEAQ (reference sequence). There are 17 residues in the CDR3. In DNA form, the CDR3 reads TGTGCCAGCAGCTTAGCGGTGCGCCAGCGGGGGACCTACGAGCAGTACTTC. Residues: CASSLAVRQRGTYEQYF.

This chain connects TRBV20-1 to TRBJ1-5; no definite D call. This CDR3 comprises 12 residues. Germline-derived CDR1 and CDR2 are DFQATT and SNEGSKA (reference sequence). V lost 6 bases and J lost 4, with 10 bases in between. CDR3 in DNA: TGCAGTGCAAACGAGGGTAATCAGCCCCAGCATTTT. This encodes CSANEGNQPQHF.

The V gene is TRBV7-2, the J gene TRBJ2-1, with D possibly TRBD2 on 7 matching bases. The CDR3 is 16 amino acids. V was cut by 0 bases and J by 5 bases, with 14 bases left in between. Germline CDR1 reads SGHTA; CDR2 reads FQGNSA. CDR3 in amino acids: CASSLAPRGGDNEQFF. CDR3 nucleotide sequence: TGTGCCAGCAGCTTAGCCCCTAGGGGGGGGGACAATGAGCAGTTCTTC. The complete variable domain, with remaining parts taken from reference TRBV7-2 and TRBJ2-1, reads GAGVSQSPSNKVTEKGKDVELRCDPISGHTALYWYRQSLGQGLEFLIYFQGNSAPDKSGLPSDRFSAERTGGSVSTLTIQRTQQEDSAVYLCASSLAPRGGDNEQFFGPGTRLTVL.

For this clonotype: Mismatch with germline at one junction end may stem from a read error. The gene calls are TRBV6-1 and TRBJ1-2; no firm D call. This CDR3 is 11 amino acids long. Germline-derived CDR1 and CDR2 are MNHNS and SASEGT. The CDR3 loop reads CAGSVGYGYTF. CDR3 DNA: TGTGCCGGCAGTGTCGGCTATGGCTACACCTTC.

In nucleotides, the CDR3 is TGTGCCACCAGTTCCTTCTATGGCTACACCTTC. It yields the protein CATSSFYGYTF. The genes are TRBV24-1 and TRBJ1-2; D gene ambiguous. Trimming cost V 6 bases and J 4 bases, with 5 bases left between them. The CDR3 length is 11 residues. CDR1 is KGHDR and CDR2 is SFDVKD in the germline V gene.

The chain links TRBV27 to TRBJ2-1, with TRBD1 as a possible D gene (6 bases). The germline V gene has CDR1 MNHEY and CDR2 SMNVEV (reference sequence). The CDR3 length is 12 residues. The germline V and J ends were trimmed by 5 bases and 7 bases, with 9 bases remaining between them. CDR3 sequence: CASSNRVNEQFF. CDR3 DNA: TGTGCCAGCAGTAACAGGGTGAATGAGCAGTTCTTC.

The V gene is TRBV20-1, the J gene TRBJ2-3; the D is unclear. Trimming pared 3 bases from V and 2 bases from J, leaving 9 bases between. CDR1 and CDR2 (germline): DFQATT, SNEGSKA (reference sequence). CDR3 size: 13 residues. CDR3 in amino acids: CSASVPHTDTQYF. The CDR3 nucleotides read TGCAGTGCTAGTGTGCCACACACAGATACGCAGTATTTT.

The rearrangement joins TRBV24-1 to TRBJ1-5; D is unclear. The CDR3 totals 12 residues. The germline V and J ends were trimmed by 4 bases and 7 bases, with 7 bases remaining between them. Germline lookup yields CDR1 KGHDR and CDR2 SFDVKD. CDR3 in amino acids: CATSDPGQPQHF. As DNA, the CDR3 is TGTGCCACCAGTGACCCGGGGCAGCCCCAGCATTTT.

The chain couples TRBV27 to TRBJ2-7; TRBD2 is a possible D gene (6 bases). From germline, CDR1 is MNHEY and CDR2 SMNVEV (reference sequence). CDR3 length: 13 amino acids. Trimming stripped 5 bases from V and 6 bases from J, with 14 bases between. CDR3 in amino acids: CASSARPSVEQYF. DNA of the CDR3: TGTGCCAGCAGTGCCCGCCCTAGCGTCGAGCAGTACTTC.

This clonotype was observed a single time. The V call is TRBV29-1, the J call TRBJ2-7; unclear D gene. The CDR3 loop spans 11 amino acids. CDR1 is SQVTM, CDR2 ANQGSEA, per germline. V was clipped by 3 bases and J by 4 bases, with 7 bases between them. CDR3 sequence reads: CSVELGYEQYF. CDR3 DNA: TGCAGCGTTGAGTTAGGGTACGAGCAGTACTTC.

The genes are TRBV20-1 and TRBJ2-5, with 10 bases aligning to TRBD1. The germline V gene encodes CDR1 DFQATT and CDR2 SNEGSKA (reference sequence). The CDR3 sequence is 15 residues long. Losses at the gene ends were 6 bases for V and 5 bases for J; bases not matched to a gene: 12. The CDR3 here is CSAKRGTGDRETQYF. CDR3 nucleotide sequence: TGCAGTGCCAAGCGTGGGACAGGGGATAGGGAGACCCAGTACTTC.

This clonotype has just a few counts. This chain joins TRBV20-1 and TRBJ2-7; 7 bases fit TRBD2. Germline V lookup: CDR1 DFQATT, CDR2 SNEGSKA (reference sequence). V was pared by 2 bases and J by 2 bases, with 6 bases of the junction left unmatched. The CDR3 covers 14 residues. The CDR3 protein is CSARSGGATYEQYF. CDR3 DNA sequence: TGCAGTGCTAGATCGGGGGGAGCGACCTACGAGCAGTACTTC.

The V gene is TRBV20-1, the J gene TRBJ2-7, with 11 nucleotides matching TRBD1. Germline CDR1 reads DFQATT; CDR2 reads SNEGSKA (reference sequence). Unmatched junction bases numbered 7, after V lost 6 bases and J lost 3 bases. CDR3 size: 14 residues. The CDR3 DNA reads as TGCAGTGCCCCGGGGGACAGGGGGATCTACGAGCAGTACTTC. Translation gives CSAPGDRGIYEQYF.

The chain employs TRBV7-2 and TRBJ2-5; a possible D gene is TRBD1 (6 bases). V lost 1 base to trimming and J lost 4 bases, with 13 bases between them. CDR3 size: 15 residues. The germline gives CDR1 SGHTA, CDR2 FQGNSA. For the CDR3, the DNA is TGTGCCAGCAGCTTAGGTCAGGGGTTACGAGAGACCCAGTACTTC. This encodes CASSLGQGLRETQYF. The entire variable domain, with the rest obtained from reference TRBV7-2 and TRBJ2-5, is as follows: GAGVSQSPSNKVTEKGKDVELRCDPISGHTALYWYRQSLGQGLEFLIYFQGNSAPDKSGLPSDRFSAERTGGSVSTLTIQRTQQEDSAVYLCASSLGQGLRETQYFGPGTRLLVL.

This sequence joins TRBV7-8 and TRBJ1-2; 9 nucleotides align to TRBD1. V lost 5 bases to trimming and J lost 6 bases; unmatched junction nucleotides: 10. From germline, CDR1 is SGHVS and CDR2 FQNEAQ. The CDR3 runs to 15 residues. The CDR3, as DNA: TGTGCCAGCAGCCTAAGACAGGGGGATGCACATGGCTACACCTTC. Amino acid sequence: CASSLRQGDAHGYTF.

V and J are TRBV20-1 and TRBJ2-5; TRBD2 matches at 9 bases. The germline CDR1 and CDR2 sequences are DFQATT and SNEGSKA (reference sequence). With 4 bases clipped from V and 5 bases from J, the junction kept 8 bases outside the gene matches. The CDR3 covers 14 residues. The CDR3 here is CSAIVAGVTETQYF. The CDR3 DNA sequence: TGCAGTGCTATCGTAGCGGGAGTCACCGAGACCCAGTACTTC.

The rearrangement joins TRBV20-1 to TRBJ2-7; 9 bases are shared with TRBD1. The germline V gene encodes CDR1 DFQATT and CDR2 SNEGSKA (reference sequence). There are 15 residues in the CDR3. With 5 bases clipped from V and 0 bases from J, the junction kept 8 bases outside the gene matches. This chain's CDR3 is CSAGQGQGSSYEQYF. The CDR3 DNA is TGCAGTGCTGGCCAAGGACAGGGGAGCTCCTACGAGCAGTACTTC.

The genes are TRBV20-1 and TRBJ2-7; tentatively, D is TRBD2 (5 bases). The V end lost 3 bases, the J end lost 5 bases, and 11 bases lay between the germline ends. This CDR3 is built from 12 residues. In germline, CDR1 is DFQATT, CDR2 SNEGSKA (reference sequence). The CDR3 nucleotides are TGCAGTGCTAGCGTCGGGAACCACGAGCAGTACTTC. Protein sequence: CSASVGNHEQYF.

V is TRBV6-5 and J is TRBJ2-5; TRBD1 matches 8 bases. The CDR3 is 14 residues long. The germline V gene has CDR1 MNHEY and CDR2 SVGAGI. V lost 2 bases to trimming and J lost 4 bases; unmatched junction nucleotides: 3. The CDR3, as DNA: TGTGCCAGCAGTTACCCAGGGGGCGGAGAGACCCAGTACTTC. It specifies CASSYPGGGETQYF.

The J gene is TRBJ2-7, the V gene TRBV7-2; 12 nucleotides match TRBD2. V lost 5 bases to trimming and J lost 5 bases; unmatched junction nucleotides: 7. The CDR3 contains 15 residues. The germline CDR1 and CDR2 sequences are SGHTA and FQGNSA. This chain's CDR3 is CASSPYLAGGDEQYF. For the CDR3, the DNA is TGTGCCAGCAGCCCGTACCTAGCGGGGGGGGACGAGCAGTACTTC.

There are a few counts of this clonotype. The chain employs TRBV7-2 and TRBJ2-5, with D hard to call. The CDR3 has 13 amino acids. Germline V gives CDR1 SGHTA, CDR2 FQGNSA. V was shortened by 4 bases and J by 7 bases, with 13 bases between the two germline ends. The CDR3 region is CASSSSIQATQYF. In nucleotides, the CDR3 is TGTGCCAGCAGCTCCTCTATCCAGGCGACCCAGTACTTC.

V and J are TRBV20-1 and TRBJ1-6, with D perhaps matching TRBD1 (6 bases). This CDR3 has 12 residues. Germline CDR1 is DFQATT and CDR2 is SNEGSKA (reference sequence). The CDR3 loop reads CSRGTQNSPLHF. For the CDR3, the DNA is TGCAGCCGCGGGACACAAAATTCACCCCTCCACTTT.